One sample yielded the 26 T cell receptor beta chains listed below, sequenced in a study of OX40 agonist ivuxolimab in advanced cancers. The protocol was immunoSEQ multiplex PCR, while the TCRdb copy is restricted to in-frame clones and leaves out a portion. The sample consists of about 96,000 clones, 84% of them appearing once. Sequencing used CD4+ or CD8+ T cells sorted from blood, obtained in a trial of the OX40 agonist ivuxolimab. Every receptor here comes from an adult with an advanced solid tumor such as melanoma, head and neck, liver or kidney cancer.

In DNA, the CDR3 is TGTGCCAGCAGCTTGGCCGGGCTAACGGGGGGCTACACCTTC. Residues: CASSLAGLTGGYTF. The chain couples TRBV5-6 to TRBJ1-2, with D hard to call. The germline V and J ends were trimmed by 0 bases and 8 bases, with 14 bases remaining between them. The CDR3 extends over 14 amino acids. Germline V lookup: CDR1 SGHDT, CDR2 YYEEEE.

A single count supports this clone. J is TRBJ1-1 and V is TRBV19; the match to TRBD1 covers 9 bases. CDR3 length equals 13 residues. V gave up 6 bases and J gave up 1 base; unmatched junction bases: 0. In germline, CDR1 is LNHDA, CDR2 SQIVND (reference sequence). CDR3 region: CASRDRGNTEAFF. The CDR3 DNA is TGTGCCAGTAGGGACAGGGGGAACACTGAAGCTTTCTTT.

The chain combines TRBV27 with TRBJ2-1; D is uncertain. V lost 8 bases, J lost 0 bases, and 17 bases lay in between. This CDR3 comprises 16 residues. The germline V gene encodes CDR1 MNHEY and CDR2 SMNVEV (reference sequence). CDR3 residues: CASGLTGSSSYNEQFF. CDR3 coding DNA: TGTGCCAGCGGGCTCACGGGTTCGAGCTCCTACAATGAGCAGTTCTTC.

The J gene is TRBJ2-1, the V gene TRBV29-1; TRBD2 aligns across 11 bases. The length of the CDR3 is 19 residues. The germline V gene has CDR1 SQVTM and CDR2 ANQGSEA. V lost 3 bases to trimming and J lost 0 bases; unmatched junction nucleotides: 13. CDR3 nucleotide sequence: TGCAGCGTTGACGAGGGAGGGCTAGCGGGAGGTGTCTCCTACAATGAGCAGTTCTTC. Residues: CSVDEGGLAGGVSYNEQFF.

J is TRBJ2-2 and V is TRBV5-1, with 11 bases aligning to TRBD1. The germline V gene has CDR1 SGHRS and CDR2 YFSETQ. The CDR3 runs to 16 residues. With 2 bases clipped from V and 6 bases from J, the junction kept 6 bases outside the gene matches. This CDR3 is CASSLLWDRGSGELFF. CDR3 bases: TGCGCCAGCAGCTTATTATGGGACAGGGGGTCCGGGGAGCTGTTTTTT. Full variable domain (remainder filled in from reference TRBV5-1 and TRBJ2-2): KAGVTQTPRYLIKTRGQQVTLSCSPISGHRSVSWYQQTPGQGLQFLFEYFSETQRNKGNFPGRFSGRQFSNSRSEMNVSTLELGDSALYLCASSLLWDRGSGELFFGEGSRLTVL.

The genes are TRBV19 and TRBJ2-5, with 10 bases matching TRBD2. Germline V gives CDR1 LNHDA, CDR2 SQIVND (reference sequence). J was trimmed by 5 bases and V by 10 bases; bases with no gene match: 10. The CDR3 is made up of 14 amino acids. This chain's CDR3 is CATHSGTSVETQYF. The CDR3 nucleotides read TGTGCCACCCACTCCGGGACTAGCGTGGAGACCCAGTACTTC. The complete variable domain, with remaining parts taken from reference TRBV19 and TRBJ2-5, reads DGGITQSPKYLFRKEGQNVTLSCEQNLNHDAMYWYRQDPGQGLRLIYYSQIVNDFQKGDIAEGYSVSREKKESFPLTVTSAQKNPTAFYLCATHSGTSVETQYFGPGTRLLVL.

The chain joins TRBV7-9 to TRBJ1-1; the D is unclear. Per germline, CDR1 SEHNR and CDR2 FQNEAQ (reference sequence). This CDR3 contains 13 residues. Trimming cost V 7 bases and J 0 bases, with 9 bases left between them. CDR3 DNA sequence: TGTGCCAGCACCGTAGGTCTGAACACTGAAGCTTTCTTT. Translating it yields CASTVGLNTEAFF.

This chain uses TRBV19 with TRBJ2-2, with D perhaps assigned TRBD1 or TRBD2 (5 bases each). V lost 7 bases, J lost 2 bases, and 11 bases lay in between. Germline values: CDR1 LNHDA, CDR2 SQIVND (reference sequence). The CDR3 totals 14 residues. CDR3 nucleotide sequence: TGTGCCAGTATCGGGACGGCTAACACCGGGGAGCTGTTTTTT. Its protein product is CASIGTANTGELFF. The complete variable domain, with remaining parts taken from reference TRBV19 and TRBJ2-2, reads DGGITQSPKYLFRKEGQNVTLSCEQNLNHDAMYWYRQDPGQGLRLIYYSQIVNDFQKGDIAEGYSVSREKKESFPLTVTSAQKNPTAFYLCASIGTANTGELFFGEGSRLTVL.

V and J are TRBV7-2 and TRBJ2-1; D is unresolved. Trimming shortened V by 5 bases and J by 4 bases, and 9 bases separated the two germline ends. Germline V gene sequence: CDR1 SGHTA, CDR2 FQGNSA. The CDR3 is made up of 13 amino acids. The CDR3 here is CASSVQRYNEQFF. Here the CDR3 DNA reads TGTGCCAGCAGCGTACAAAGATACAATGAGCAGTTCTTC.

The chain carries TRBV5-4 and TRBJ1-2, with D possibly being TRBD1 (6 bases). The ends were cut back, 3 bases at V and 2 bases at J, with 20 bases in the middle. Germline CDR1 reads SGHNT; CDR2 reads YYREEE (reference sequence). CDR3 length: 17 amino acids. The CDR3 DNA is TGTGCCAGCAGCTCCCCGGGGGGCGGGGGGTCGAACTATGGCTACACCTTC. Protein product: CASSSPGGGGSNYGYTF. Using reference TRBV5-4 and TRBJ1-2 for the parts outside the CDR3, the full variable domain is ETGVTQSPTHLIKTRGQQVTLRCSSQSGHNTVSWYQQALGQGPQFIFQYYREEENGRGNFPPRFSGLQFPNYSSELNVNALELDDSALYLCASSSPGGGGSNYGYTFGSGTRLTVV.

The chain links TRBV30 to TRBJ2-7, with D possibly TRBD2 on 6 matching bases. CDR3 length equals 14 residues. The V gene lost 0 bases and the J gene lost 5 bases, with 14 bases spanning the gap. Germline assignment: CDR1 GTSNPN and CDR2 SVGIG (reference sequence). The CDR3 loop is CAWSVLGVADEQYF. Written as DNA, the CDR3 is TGTGCCTGGAGTGTACTTGGGGTAGCGGACGAGCAGTACTTC.

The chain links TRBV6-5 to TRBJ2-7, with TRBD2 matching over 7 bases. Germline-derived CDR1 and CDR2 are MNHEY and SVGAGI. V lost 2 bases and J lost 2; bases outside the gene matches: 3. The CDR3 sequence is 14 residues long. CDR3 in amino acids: CASSYGEGPYEQYF. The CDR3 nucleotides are TGTGCCAGCAGTTACGGGGAGGGCCCCTACGAGCAGTACTTC.

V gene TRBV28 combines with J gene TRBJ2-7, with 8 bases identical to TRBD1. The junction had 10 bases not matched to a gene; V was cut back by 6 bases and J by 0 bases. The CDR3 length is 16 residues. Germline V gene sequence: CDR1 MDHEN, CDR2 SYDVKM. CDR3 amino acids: CASRTTGGGSSYEQYF. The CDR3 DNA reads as TGTGCCAGCAGGACAACAGGGGGAGGTAGCTCCTACGAGCAGTACTTC.

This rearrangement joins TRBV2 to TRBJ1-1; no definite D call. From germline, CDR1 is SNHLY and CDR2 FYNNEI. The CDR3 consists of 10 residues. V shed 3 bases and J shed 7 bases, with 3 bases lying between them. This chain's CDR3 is CASSDFEAFF. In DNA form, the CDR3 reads TGTGCCAGCAGTGACTTTGAAGCTTTCTTT.

CDR3 in DNA: TGCAGCGGCGACAGTTTGAACACTGAAGCTTTCTTT. Its translation is CSGDSLNTEAFF. V usage is TRBV29-1 and J usage is TRBJ1-1, with a possible D match to TRBD1 (5 bases). V dropped 7 bases and J dropped 0 bases, with 9 bases sitting between them. The CDR3 contains 12 residues. Germline V lookup: CDR1 SQVTM, CDR2 ANQGSEA.

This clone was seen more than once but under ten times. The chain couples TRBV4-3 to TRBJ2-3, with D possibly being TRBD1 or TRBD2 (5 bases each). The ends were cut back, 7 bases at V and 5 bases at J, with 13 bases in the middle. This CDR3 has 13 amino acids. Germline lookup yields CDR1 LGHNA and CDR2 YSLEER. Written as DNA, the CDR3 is TGCGCCAGCAAAGCTGAGGGGCAAGATACGCAGTATTTT. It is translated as CASKAEGQDTQYF.

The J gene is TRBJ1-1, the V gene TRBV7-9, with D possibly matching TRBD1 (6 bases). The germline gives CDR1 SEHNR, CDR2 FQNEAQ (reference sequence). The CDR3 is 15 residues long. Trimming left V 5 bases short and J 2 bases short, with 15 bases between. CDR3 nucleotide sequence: TGTGCCAGCAGCGGCCCCGGGACACTCAACACTGAAGCTTTCTTT. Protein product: CASSGPGTLNTEAFF.

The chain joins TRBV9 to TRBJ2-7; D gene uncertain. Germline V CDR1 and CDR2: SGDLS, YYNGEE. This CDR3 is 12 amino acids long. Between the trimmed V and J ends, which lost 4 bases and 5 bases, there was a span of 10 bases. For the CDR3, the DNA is TGTGCCAGCAGCCCCCCCAGCAACGAGCAGTACTTC. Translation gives CASSPPSNEQYF.

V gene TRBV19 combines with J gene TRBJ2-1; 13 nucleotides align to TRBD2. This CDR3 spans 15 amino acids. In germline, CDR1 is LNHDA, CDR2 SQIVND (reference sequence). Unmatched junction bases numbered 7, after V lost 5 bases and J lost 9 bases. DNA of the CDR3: TGTGCCAGTAGTCCCGGACTAGCGGGAGTTTCTGAGCAGTTCTTC. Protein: CASSPGLAGVSEQFF.

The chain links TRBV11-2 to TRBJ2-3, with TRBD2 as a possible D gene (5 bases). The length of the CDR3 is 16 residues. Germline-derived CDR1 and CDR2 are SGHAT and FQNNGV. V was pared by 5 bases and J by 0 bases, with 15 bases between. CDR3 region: CASSATRAESTDTQYF. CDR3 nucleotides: TGTGCCAGCAGCGCTACGAGGGCGGAGAGCACAGATACGCAGTATTTT. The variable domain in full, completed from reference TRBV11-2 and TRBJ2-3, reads EAGVAQSPRYKIIEKRQSVAFWCNPISGHATLYWYQQILGQGPKLLIQFQNNGVVDDSQLPKDRFSAERLKGVDSTLKIQPAKLEDSAVYLCASSATRAESTDTQYFGPGTRLTVL.

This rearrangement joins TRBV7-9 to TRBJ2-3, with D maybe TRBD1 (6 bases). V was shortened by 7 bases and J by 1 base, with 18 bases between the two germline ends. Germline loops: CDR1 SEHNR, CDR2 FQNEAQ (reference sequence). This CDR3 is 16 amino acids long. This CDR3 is CASMGGLGAGTDTQYF. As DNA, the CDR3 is TGTGCCAGCATGGGCGGGTTGGGGGCTGGCACAGATACGCAGTATTTT. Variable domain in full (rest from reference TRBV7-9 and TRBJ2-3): DTGVSQNPRHKITKRGQNVTFRCDPISEHNRLYWYRQTLGQGPEFLTYFQNEAQLEKSRLLSDRFSAERPKGSFSTLEIQRTEQGDSAMYLCASMGGLGAGTDTQYFGPGTRLTVL.

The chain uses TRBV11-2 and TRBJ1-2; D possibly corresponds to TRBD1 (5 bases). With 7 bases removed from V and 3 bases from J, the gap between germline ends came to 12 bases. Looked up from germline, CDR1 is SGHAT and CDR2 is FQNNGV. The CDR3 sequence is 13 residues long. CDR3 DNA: TGTGCCAGCACTAGGGGAGATCACTATGGCTACACCTTC. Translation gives CASTRGDHYGYTF.

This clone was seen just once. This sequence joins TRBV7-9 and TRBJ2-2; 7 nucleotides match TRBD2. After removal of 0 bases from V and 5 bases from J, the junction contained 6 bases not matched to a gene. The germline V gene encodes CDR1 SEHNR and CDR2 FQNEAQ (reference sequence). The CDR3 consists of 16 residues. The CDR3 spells CASSLASGLVTGELFF. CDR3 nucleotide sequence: TGTGCCAGCAGCTTAGCAAGTGGACTAGTGACCGGGGAGCTGTTTTTT.

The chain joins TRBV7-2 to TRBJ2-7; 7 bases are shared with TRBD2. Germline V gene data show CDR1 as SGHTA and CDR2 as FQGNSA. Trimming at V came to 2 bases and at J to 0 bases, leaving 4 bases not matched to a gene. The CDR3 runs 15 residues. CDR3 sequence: CASSLWGGNSYEQYF. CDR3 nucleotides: TGTGCCAGCAGCTTATGGGGGGGGAACTCCTACGAGCAGTACTTC.

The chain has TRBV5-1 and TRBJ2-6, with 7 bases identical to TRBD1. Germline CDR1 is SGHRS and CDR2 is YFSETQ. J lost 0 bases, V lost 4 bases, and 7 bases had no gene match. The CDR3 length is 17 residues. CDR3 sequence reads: CASSGQVQSSGANVLTF. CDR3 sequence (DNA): TGCGCCAGCAGCGGACAGGTCCAGAGCTCTGGGGCCAACGTCCTGACTTTC. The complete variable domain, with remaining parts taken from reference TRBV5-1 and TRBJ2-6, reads KAGVTQTPRYLIKTRGQQVTLSCSPISGHRSVSWYQQTPGQGLQFLFEYFSETQRNKGNFPGRFSGRQFSNSRSEMNVSTLELGDSALYLCASSGQVQSSGANVLTFGAGSRLTVL.

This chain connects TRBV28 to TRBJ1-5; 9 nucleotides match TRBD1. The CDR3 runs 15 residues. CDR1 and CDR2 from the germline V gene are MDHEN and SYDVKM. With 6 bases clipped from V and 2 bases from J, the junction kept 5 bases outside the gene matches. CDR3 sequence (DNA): TGTGCCAGCAGCCTCCGGGACAGGGGCAATCAGCCCCAGCATTTT. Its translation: CASSLRDRGNQPQHF. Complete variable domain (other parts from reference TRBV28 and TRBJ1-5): DVKVTQSSRYLVKRTGEKVFLECVQDMDHENMFWYRQDPGLGLRLIYFSYDVKMKEKGDIPEGYSVSREKKERFSLILESASTNQTSMYLCASSLRDRGNQPQHFGDGTRLSIL.